This T cell receptor (beta chain) was documented in a study of shared clonotypes between healthy human individuals (dated by TCRdb to about 2020). Regarding the research as a whole: A couple of women and a few men aged 18 to 49 years were included in the cohort. For each donor, CD4 naive and CD4 memory were each run on three plates, CD8 naive on two plates, and CD8 memory on one plate. Blood TCR repertoires of five healthy adults were deeply sequenced to estimate repertoire size and the extent of clonotype sharing between individuals. Libraries were prepared and TCR repertoires were sequenced by different laboratories using diverse techniques, in order to increase sequencing depth and limit assay-specific biases. Between about 0.85 and 9.5 billion PBMCs per donor were obtained by leukapheresis. Here is what the overall study found, with its caveats: Sampling was limited to blood, and TCR repertoires in tissue likely differ from TCR repertoires in blood. Higher generation probabilities were observed for clonotypes shared by all four sorted-subset donors than for non-shared clonotypes. Across four donors, approximately 5% of naive CD4, 3% to 3.5% of naive CD8, 2.3% of memory CD4, and 0.4% of memory CD8 clonotypes were shared. Estimated clonotype richness was generally larger for naive than for memory subsets. Incomplete sequencing was indicated by rarefaction of sorted-subset datasets, despite the large sequencing depth. Because the study included a small number of donors, the genetic and exposure-history diversity represented was limited. Pairwise subsampling indicated that sequencing depth was expected to affect the degree of clonotype sharing among donors.

According to the germline V gene, CDR1 reads SGHRS and CDR2 reads YFSETQ. The CDR3 numbers 14 residues from cysteine through phenylalanine. Only the CDR3 part of the read is kept: 42 bases, read in frame from the first base. Trimming takes 4 bases from V and 4 bases from J, and the germline ends sit 14 bases apart. As for this clone: There is no known antigen for this receptor. Per-base qualities were not stored, and no clone one base away is much larger.

Using the deep immunoSEQ assay, multiplex PCR amplified TCR CDR3 regions from genomic DNA. Extracted genomic DNA from each cell subset was distributed evenly across all wells of several immunoSEQ 96-well plates, and each plate was treated as a replicate. For sorted subsets, about 200 ng genomic DNA, equal to tens of thousands of T cell genomes, was loaded into each replicate PCR. Purified libraries were quantified with a Qubit 3.0 fluorometer, sized on a Bioanalyzer 2100, and re-quantified with the KAPA Library Quantification kit. Each immunoSEQ 96-well plate was sequenced on its own single-read 150-cycle Illumina NextSeq 550 flow cell. The original pipeline was this. The immunoSEQ output contained only junctional sequences without quality scores, so filtering could not match that applied to full-length reads. To assign V/J genes and CDR3, sequences were annotated using PyIR, a Python wrapper for IgBLAST v1.9, with IMGT germline references. Reads were removed for weak V/J assignments (E-value above 1e-6), missing CDR3, stop codons, out-of-frame junctions, or ambiguous translated residues. A V3J clonotype was defined by an identical inferred V gene, J gene, and CDR3 amino acid sequence. Percentage overlap between repertoires was calculated by dividing the number of shared unique clonotypes by the size of the smaller repertoire. Repertoire richness was assessed with RTK rarefaction, the Chao1 estimator, and Recon v2.1 estimates of unobserved clonotypes. For all TCRbeta clonotypes obtained by the gDNA method from a handful of donors, generation probabilities were computed with OLGA. Sourced from immuneACCESS, this table was stored by TCRdb with only in-frame sequences that have V and J called. A share of the clones is absent; for the studies checked, an unresolved V gene accounts for under half, and the remainder has no known explanation. That table gives V, J and clone size, and the DNA gave D and trimming. The sample data list about 2.5 million clones, and less than 95% of these were observed just once. Around 0.38% of the sample comes from the top ten.

Donors were healthy HIV-negative adults with no recently reported acute infections or vaccinations. Every donor was a Caucasian adult residing in Nashville, Tennessee, USA. CD4+ T cells were enriched by magnetic negative selection, after which naive cells were positively selected on CD45RA and the negative fraction was taken as the memory subset. Blood was collected by leukapheresis, and PBMCs were isolated by Ficoll-Histopaque density gradient centrifugation and then cryopreserved in liquid nitrogen vapor phase. Purity and quantity of every magnetically sorted T cell population were checked by analytical flow cytometry. Each sorted fraction had its genomic DNA isolated and then quantified by UV absorbance on a Nanodrop 2000c.

The sequencing sample was made of naive CD4+ T cells from PBMCs. According to the study, the label for this sample's cell subset or site signals: CD45RA+ positively selected. Here the chain combines TRBV5-1 and TRBJ1-2; the D segment could be TRBD1, given 6 matching bases. This receptor was taken from a young man in good health. Some clones in this sample may be carry-over from other donors' samples. The bases are TGCGCCAGCAGCCTCACAGGGAGGGCCTATGGCTACACCTTC. Its protein reads: CASSLTGRAYGYTF.